The entry below gives a single T cell receptor (beta chain) sequence along with its context. Antigen: not known. A single record per CDR3 protein comes from TCRdb applying MiXCR to the RT-PCR reads. The sample lists hundreds of thousands of distinct CDR3 sequences; around 15% were seen once. These data are taken from a study of response to subunit inactivated influenza vaccine. The germline V gene encodes CDR1 MDHEN and CDR2 SYDVKM. Trimming cost V 5 bases and J 5 bases; bases outside gene matches: 8. This CDR3 has 15 residues. Study conclusions and caveats: The authors proposed limited new T cell recruitment per seasonal influenza vaccination.

The material sequenced was PBMCs from blood, taken 14 days before vaccination. This TCR was recovered from a man aged 45-65 years who received an inactivated influenza vaccine. The genes are TRBV28 and TRBJ2-5; 10 nucleotides align to TRBD2. DNA of the CDR3: TGTGCCAGCAGTGAAACTAGCGGGATGGGGGAGACCCAGTACTTC. This encodes CASSETSGMGETQYF.